The 25 T cell receptor beta chains below come from one sample, sequenced in a study of regulatory T cells in long-lasting Graves disease. Regarding time point: persistent/refractory GD, antithyroid drugs over 5 years with positive TRAb. Isolated PBMC RNA provided the starting material for the TCR library. In building TCR beta libraries, iRepertoire HTBI primers were used together with Arm-PCR of CDR3 regions. TCRdb reprocessed the multiplex PCR reads via MiXCR and lists one record per CDR3 protein. Of about 470,000 distinct CDR3 sequences in the sample, 20% to 25% were seen once. This specimen was peripheral blood mononuclear cells (PBMCs), taken when the disease was refractory, from a patient treated with antithyroid drugs. The receptor source for this set is a female donor with Graves disease.

The chain is built from TRBV20-1 and TRBJ1-1; 9 nucleotides line up with TRBD1. The CDR3 totals 18 residues. V trimming: 7 bases; J trimming: 3 bases; junction bases outside the gene matches: 21. Germline V gene data show CDR1 as DFQATT and CDR2 as SNEGSKA (reference sequence). The DNA for the CDR3 is TGCAGTGTCCGCCGGGACAGGGTTTTTCTAGAATTGGACACTGAAGCTTTCTTT. As protein: CSVRRDRVFLELDTEAFF.

Concerning this clonotype itself: This clone may be a read error of a much larger clone one base away. CDR3 loop: CASSTRDSKFYEQCF. The CDR3 bases are TGTGCCAGCAGTACCCGGGACAGTAAGTTCTACGAGCAGTGCTTC. The genes are TRBV12-3 or TRBV12-4 and TRBJ2-7; 7 nucleotides line up with TRBD1. The CDR3 is 15 amino acids.

This clonotype was found a few times. This sequence joins TRBV5-4 and TRBJ2-5; 9 bases match TRBD2. The CDR3 is made up of 15 amino acids. The germline V gene encodes CDR1 SGHNT and CDR2 YYREEE (reference sequence). V shed 3 bases and J 8 bases; nucleotides not matched to a gene: 11. CDR3 in amino acids: CASSWFAGGAGTQYF. The CDR3 DNA is TGTGCCAGCAGCTGGTTCGCGGGGGGGGCCGGAACCCAGTACTTC.

This clonotype came up many times. This chain links TRBV19 with TRBJ1-2, with D unclear. There are 11 residues in the CDR3. CDR1 is LNHDA and CDR2 is SQIVND in the germline V gene (reference sequence). V was pared by 3 bases and J by 6 bases, with 5 bases between. The CDR3 region has the DNA TGTGCCAGTAGTATGTGGAATGGCTACACCTTC. Translated, it gives CASSMWNGYTF. Looking up the rest from reference TRBV19 and TRBJ1-2 gives the full variable domain: DGGITQSPKYLFRKEGQNVTLSCEQNLNHDAMYWYRQDPGQGLRLIYYSQIVNDFQKGDIAEGYSVSREKKESFPLTVTSAQKNPTAFYLCASSMWNGYTFGSGTRLTVV.

The chain uses TRBV30 and TRBJ1-4; 10 bases map to TRBD1. The CDR3 is 13 residues long. The V gene end was trimmed by 4 bases and the J gene end by 6 bases; junction bases not matched to a gene: 2. From germline, CDR1 is GTSNPN and CDR2 SVGIG (reference sequence). The CDR3 DNA is TGTGCCTGGACTGGGACAGGGGATGAAAAACTGTTTTTT. This codes for CAWTGTGDEKLFF.

The chain couples TRBV7-6 to TRBJ2-7, with D perhaps given as TRBD1 or TRBD2 (5 bases each). Trimming removed 5 bases at V and 7 bases at J, with 18 bases between. CDR3 length: 14 residues. Looked up from germline, CDR1 is SGHVS and CDR2 is FNYEAQ. CDR3: CASSPNPGRAEQYF. In DNA, the CDR3 is TGTGCCAGCAGCCCCAACCCGGGACGCGCGGAGCAGTACTTC.

J is TRBJ1-2 and V is TRBV24-1, with D tentatively TRBD1 (6 bases). The germline V gene encodes CDR1 KGHDR and CDR2 SFDVKD. V lost 1 base to trimming and J lost 2 bases, with 13 bases between them. CDR3 size: 16 residues. The CDR3: CATSDLGPGTNYGYTF. CDR3 bases: TGTGCCACCAGTGATTTAGGCCCTGGGACAAACTATGGCTACACCTTC.

There are a few counts of this clonotype. V and J are TRBV30 and TRBJ2-4, with D perhaps assigned TRBD1 or TRBD2 (6 bases each). CDR3 length: 13 amino acids. Trimming removed 4 bases at V and 6 bases at J, with 13 bases between. Germline V gene data show CDR1 as GTSNPN and CDR2 as SVGIG (reference sequence). CDR3 DNA: TGTGCCTGGACTCTCGGAGGGGGAAACATTCAGTACTTC. This translates into CAWTLGGGNIQYF.

V and J are TRBV3-1 and TRBJ1-2, with D unclear. The CDR3 consists of 14 residues. Deletions cut 0 bases from V and 8 bases from J, with 13 bases between. From germline, CDR1 is LGHDT and CDR2 YNNKEL (reference sequence). The CDR3 protein is CASSQEGSRVGYTF. The DNA for the CDR3 is TGTGCCAGCAGCCAAGAAGGCAGTCGGGTAGGCTACACCTTC.

This clonotype was detected only a few times. The V and J genes are TRBV5-1 and TRBJ1-1; D is undetermined. The CDR3 totals 14 residues. CDR1 and CDR2 from the germline V gene are SGHRS and YFSETQ. The V and J ends lost 2 bases and 0 bases respectively, with 8 bases between them. For the CDR3, the DNA is TGCGCCAGCAGCTTCAGTACCATGAACACTGAAGCTTTCTTT. Translating it yields CASSFSTMNTEAFF.

This clonotype was observed many times. The chain has TRBV12-3 or TRBV12-4 and TRBJ1-5, with a weak D call TRBD1 (5 bases). CDR3 length equals 15 residues. V was shortened by 6 bases and J by 0 bases, with 12 bases between the two germline ends. CDR3 sequence (DNA): TGTGCCAGCAGGCCTGGACAATATAGCAATCAGCCCCAGCATTTT. Its protein is CASRPGQYSNQPQHF.

This clonotype has a handful of counts. This chain uses TRBV19 with TRBJ2-7, with D hard to call. This CDR3 has 15 residues. Germline V gene data show CDR1 as LNHDA and CDR2 as SQIVND (reference sequence). Between the trimmed V and J ends, which lost 5 bases and 3 bases, there was a span of 17 bases. CDR3 nucleotide sequence: TGTGCCAGTAGTCCCCATTTAGGTGGTAACTACGAGCAGTACTTC. Protein product: CASSPHLGGNYEQYF. Based on the CDR3 plus reference TRBV19 and TRBJ2-7, the full variable domain is DGGITQSPKYLFRKEGQNVTLSCEQNLNHDAMYWYRQDPGQGLRLIYYSQIVNDFQKGDIAEGYSVSREKKESFPLTVTSAQKNPTAFYLCASSPHLGGNYEQYFGPGTRLTVT.

J is TRBJ2-5 and V is TRBV5-4; 8 positions agree with TRBD2. V gave up 4 bases and J gave up 5 bases; unmatched junction bases: 7. Germline-derived CDR1 and CDR2 are SGHNT and YYREEE (reference sequence). CDR3 length: 14 amino acids. This chain's CDR3 is CASSLQSGSETQYF. DNA of the CDR3: TGTGCCAGCAGCCTCCAGAGCGGGAGTGAGACCCAGTACTTC.

This clonotype has at least ten counts. V gene TRBV20-1 combines with J gene TRBJ1-5; the D gene is possibly TRBD1 (5 bases). The germline gives CDR1 DFQATT, CDR2 SNEGSKA (reference sequence). The CDR3 runs to 12 residues. Trimming left V 3 bases short and J 5 bases short, with 8 bases between. The CDR3 DNA is TGCAGTGCTAGTGTAGGGGATCAGCCCCAGCATTTT. Translation: CSASVGDQPQHF.

This chain joins TRBV19 and TRBJ1-5, with D hard to call. The V end was cut by 1 base, the J end by 4 bases, with 11 bases between. The CDR3 is 15 residues long. From germline, CDR1 is LNHDA and CDR2 SQIVND (reference sequence). The CDR3 protein is CASSIAQGSNQPQHF. CDR3 in DNA: TGTGCCAGTAGTATAGCACAAGGGTCGAATCAGCCCCAGCATTTT.

V usage is TRBV7-3 and J usage is TRBJ2-7, with 8 bases identical to TRBD2. Germline V gives CDR1 SGHTA, CDR2 FQGTGA. This CDR3 contains 16 residues. V shed 4 bases and J 7 bases; nucleotides not matched to a gene: 15. The CDR3 sequence is CASSSGPGLGPEEQYF. As DNA, the CDR3 is TGTGCCAGCAGCTCCGGGCCGGGACTAGGGCCAGAAGAGCAGTACTTC.

Ten or more counts support this clonotype. The chain uses TRBV15 and TRBJ2-5, with 9 bases lining up with TRBD1. The V gene's germline CDR1 is LNHNV and CDR2 YYDKDF (reference sequence). The CDR3 length is 15 residues. V shed 8 bases and J 2 bases; nucleotides not matched to a gene: 9. DNA of the CDR3: TGTGCCACCGCGACGGGACAGGGCCAACAAGAGACCCAGTACTTC. This gives the protein CATATGQGQQETQYF.

The V call is TRBV14, the J call TRBJ1-5, with a tentative D call TRBD1 (5 bases). Germline lookup yields CDR1 SGHDN and CDR2 FVKESK. CDR3 length equals 23 residues. V lost 8 bases and J 0 bases, leaving 38 bases between the germline ends. CDR3 residues: CASVCGTSVSLREIPNSNQPQHF. For the CDR3, the DNA is TGTGCCAGCGTTTGCGGGACCTCTGTATCCCTTAGGGAGATACCAAATAGCAATCAGCCCCAGCATTTT.

V and J are TRBV4-1 and TRBJ1-4; TRBD1 matches at 7 bases. The CDR3 contains 17 residues. Germline lookup yields CDR1 MGHRA and CDR2 YSYEKL. With 6 bases clipped from V and 7 bases from J, the junction kept 17 bases outside the gene matches. The CDR3 region has the DNA TGCGCCAGCAGTACCAACACAGACAGGGTCATGCGTGAAAAACTGTTTTTT. The encoded protein is CASSTNTDRVMREKLFF.

This clonotype was counted at least ten times. The chain uses TRBV28 and TRBJ1-4; D is unresolved. Germline assignment: CDR1 MDHEN and CDR2 SYDVKM. The CDR3 is 14 amino acids. The ends were cut back, 6 bases at V and 2 bases at J, with 10 bases in the middle. CDR3 amino acids: CASSPSSTNEKLFF. In nucleotides, the CDR3 is TGTGCCAGCAGCCCATCCTCGACTAATGAAAAACTGTTTTTT.

This chain links TRBV7-2 with TRBJ2-7; either TRBD1 or TRBD2 may supply D (5 bases each). The CDR3 length is 15 residues. V was clipped by 5 bases and J by 3 bases, with 17 bases between them. In germline, CDR1 is SGHTA, CDR2 FQGNSA. CDR3 region: CASSTGATDYYEQYF. The CDR3 nucleotides are TGTGCCAGCAGCACCGGGGCTACAGACTACTACGAGCAGTACTTC.

This clonotype has at least ten counts. The V gene is TRBV28, the J gene TRBJ1-5, with D tentatively TRBD1 (6 bases). V lost 5 bases and J lost 1, with 15 bases in between. This CDR3 is built from 16 residues. CDR1 and CDR2 from the germline V gene are MDHEN and SYDVKM. CDR3 in amino acids: CASSPLQGTSNQPQHF. For the CDR3, the DNA is TGTGCCAGCAGTCCTCTACAGGGAACGAGCAATCAGCCCCAGCATTTT. Filled out from reference TRBV28 and TRBJ1-5, the complete variable domain reads DVKVTQSSRYLVKRTGEKVFLECVQDMDHENMFWYRQDPGLGLRLIYFSYDVKMKEKGDIPEGYSVSREKKERFSLILESASTNQTSMYLCASSPLQGTSNQPQHFGDGTRLSIL.

Ten or more counts support this clonotype. The V and J genes are TRBV6-1 and TRBJ2-7; TRBD2 matches 7 bases. The CDR3 extends over 14 amino acids. V dropped 6 bases and J dropped 1; count of bases not matched to a gene: 6. Germline CDR1 and CDR2: MNHNS and SASEGT. This CDR3 reads CASRKHGGSYEQYF. The CDR3 DNA reads TGTGCCAGCAGAAAGCACGGGGGGTCCTACGAGCAGTACTTC.

This clonotype was recorded many times. J is TRBJ2-7 and V is TRBV28; 7 bases are a match to TRBD1. With 5 bases clipped from V and 1 base from J, the junction kept 8 bases outside the gene matches. The germline V gene encodes CDR1 MDHEN and CDR2 SYDVKM. The CDR3 runs 15 residues. DNA of the CDR3: TGTGCCAGCAGTCCCTTCGGGACAGAGTCCTACGAGCAGTACTTC. This translates into CASSPFGTESYEQYF.

This clonotype was seen only a few times. Here the CDR3 DNA reads TGTGCCAGTAGTAGGGGTCGGGTTATCGACACTGAAGCTTTCTTT. Residues: CASSRGRVIDTEAFF. J is TRBJ1-1 and V is TRBV19; no clear D. Trimming took off 4 bases at V and 3 bases at J, with 15 bases between the two ends. The V gene's germline CDR1 is LNHDA and CDR2 SQIVND (reference sequence). This CDR3 contains 15 residues.